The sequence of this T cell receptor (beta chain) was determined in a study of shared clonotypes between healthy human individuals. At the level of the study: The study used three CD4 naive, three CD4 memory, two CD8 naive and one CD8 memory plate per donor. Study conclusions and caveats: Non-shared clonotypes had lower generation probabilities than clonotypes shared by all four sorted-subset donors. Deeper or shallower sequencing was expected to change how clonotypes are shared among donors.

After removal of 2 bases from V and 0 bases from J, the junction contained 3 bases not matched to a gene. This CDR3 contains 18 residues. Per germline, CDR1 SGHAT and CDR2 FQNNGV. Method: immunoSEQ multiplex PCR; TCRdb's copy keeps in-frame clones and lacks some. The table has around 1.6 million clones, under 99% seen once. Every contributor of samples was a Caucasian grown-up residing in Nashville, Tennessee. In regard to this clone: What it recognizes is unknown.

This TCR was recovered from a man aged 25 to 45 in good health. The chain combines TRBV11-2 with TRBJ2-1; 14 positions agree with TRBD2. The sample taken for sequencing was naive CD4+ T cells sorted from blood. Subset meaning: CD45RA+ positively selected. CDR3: CASSLRGLAGGSYNEQFF. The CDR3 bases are TGTGCCAGCAGCTTAAGAGGACTAGCGGGAGGCTCCTACAATGAGCAGTTCTTC. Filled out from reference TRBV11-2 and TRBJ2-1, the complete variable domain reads EAGVAQSPRYKIIEKRQSVAFWCNPISGHATLYWYQQILGQGPKLLIQFQNNGVVDDSQLPKDRFSAERLKGVDSTLKIQPAKLEDSAVYLCASSLRGLAGGSYNEQFFGPGTRLTVL.